The present T cell receptor (beta chain) was sequenced within a study of blood T cells in healthy people across ages (dated by TCRdb to between 2014 and 2017). Describing the broader study: In model experiments, roughly one uniquely barcoded TCR beta cDNA molecule per two T cells was captured by template switching. For two donors (one aged 18 to 30 and one aged 80 or older), the study analyzed two additional independent replicas of 1 million unique cDNA reads from the same blood draw. Age-related changes in TCR beta repertoire diversity were measured in the study by deep sequencing normalized with unique cDNA molecular identifiers. To avoid experimental bias, donors of different ages were randomly spread across the sequencing lanes. Donors were grouped into four age groups: young (average roughly 17 years), middle-aged (39), aged (about 60) and long-lived (approximately 82).

The 39 donors, aged roughly 6 to 100 years, were systemically healthy Caucasian individuals from Russia. Approximately 9.7 milliliters of peripheral blood were drawn from each donor into EDTA-treated Vacutainer tubes. Ficoll-Paque density-gradient centrifugation was used to isolate PBMCs, with at least 7 million obtained per sample. Total RNA, at least 5 micrograms per sample, was extracted from PBMCs with Trizol reagent. For every donor, flow cytometry on a PBMC aliquot measured the percentage of naive CD45RAhigh/CD27high T cells. This clonotype was seen more than once but under ten times. Its cognate antigen has yet to be identified. One end of the junction does not line up with germline, which may come from a read error. The CDR3 contains 14 residues, cysteine and phenylalanine counted. The kept DNA is CDR3 alone, 42 bases in frame from the first base. The germline V gene (reference sequence) yields DFQATT for CDR1 and SNEGSKA for CDR2.

Receptor libraries were prepared by 5' RACE. Sequencer: Illumina HiSeq 2500. A second PCR of about 6 to 11 cycles was run with a J-beta primer mix and a sample-barcoded 5' primer. A unique molecular identifier was introduced onto each TCR beta cDNA molecule by a template-switch 5' adaptor carrying 12 random nucleotides. Each sample yielded at least 3 million CDR3-containing paired-end reads. The Mint cDNA synthesis kit, primed by a TRBC-specific oligonucleotide, was used to synthesize first-strand cDNA from all RNA. All cDNA was treated with uracil-DNA glycosylase and then went through a first 18-cycle PCR with the universal primers M1SS and BC2_uni_R. As for the authors' bioinformatics: For normalization, 1 million high-quality reads were randomly selected from each sample, with every read carrying a distinct molecular identifier. Reads sharing molecular identifiers were discarded rather than binned into consensus sequences. MiTCR, run with a Q25 quality threshold and the strictest error-elimination algorithm, handled CDR3 identification, clonotype clustering and error correction. A nonparametric unseen species model with Euler transformation was used to estimate a lower bound on total TCR beta diversity. Through fastp at Q25 and MiXCR, TCRdb rebuilt clones from the public reads, retaining in-frame beta chains. Every distinct CDR3 protein forms one entry, paired with its most common genes and DNA. None of the V and J calls come from the authors' own analysis; TCRdb made them. The sample has 1.5 million to 2 million distinct CDR3 sequences on record, approximately 28% of them singletons. Jointly, the top ten make up roughly 8% of the sample.

The study at large found these results: Observed TCR beta diversity per million T cells fell roughly linearly with age, and a significant reduction was already apparent by age about 38. The CMV infection status of donors was not known, potentially confounding age-related changes in expanded clonotypes. Compared with the aged group, the long-lived group had more naive CD4+ T cells, fewer expanded clones and increased TCR diversity, a pattern suggesting age selection. Since profiling was done on bulk unsorted PBMCs, naive and antigen-experienced compartments could not be conclusively compared. Estimates of total diversity based on one million sequenced T cells were considered lower bounds and underestimates. Observed TCR beta diversity correlated strongly with the percentage of naive T cells measured by flow cytometry.

Sequencing used blood. The origin of this receptor is a woman aged 30 to 39 in good health. Recombination joined TRBV20-1 with TRBJ2-3, with 12 junctional bases fitting TRBD2. Read as DNA, the sequence is TGTAGTGCCAGACTAGCGGGAGAGACAGATACGCAGTATTTT. It encodes CSARLAGETDTQYF.